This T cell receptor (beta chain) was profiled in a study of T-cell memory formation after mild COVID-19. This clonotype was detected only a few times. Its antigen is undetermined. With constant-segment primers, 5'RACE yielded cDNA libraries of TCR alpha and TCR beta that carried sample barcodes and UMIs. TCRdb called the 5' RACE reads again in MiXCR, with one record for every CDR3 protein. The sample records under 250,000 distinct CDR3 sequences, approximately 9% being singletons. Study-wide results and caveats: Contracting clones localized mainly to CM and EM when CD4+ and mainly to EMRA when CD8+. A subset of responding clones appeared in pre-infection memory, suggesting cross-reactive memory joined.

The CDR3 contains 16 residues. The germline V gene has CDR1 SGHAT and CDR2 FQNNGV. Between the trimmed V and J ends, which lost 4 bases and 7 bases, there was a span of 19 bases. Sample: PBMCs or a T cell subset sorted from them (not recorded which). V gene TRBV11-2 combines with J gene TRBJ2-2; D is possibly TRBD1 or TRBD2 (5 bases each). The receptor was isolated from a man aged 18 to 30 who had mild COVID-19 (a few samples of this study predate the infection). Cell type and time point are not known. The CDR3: CASSYSIWGSGGELFF. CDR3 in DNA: TGTGCCAGCAGCTACTCCATATGGGGGTCCGGCGGGGAGCTGTTTTTT.